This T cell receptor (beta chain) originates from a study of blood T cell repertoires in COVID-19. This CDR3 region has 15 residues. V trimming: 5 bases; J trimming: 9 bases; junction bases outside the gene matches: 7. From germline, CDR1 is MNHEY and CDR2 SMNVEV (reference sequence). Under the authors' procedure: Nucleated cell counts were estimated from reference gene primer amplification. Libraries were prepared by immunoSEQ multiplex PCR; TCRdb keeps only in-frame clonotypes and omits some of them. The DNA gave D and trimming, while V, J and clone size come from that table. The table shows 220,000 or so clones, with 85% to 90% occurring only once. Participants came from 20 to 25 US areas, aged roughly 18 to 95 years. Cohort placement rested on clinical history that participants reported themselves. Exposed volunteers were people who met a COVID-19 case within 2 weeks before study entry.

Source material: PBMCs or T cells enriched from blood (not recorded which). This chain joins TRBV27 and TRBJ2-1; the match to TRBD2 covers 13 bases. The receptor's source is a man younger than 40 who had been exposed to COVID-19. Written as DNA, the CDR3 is TGTGCCAGCAGTCCACTAGCGGGGGGGCACGGTGAGCAGTTCTTC. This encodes CASSPLAGGHGEQFF.